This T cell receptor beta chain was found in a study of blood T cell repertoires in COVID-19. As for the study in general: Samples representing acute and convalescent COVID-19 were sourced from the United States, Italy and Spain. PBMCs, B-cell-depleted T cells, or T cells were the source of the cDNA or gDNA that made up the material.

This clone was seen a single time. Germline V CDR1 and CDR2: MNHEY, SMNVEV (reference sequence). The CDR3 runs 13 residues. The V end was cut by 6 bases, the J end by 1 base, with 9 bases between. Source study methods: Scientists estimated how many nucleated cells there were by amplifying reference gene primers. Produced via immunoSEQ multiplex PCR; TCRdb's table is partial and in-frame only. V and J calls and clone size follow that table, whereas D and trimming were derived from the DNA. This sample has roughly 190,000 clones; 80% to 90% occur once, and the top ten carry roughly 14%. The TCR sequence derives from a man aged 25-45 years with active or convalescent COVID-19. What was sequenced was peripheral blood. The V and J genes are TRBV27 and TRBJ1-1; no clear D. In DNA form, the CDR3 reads TGTGCCAGCAGCTTGCGGGGGAACACTGAAGCTTTCTTT. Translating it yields CASSLRGNTEAFF.